The 17 T cell receptor beta chains reported below all come from one sample, sequenced in a study of T cell changes during pregnancy in multiple sclerosis. Assay used: immunoSEQ multiplex PCR; TCRdb lists only in-frame clones, some missing. Of approximately 80,000 clones detected, around 93% appear once; the ten largest clones hold 3.5%. Sequencing used PBMCs, obtained in the first trimester of pregnancy. The receptors stem from a female donor in good health, serving as a control in a pregnancy study. Some clones in this sample may be carry-over from other donors' samples.

The V and J genes are TRBV19 and TRBJ1-3; D not certain. The ends were cut back, 4 bases at V and 0 bases at J, with 16 bases in the middle. Germline V CDR1 and CDR2: LNHDA, SQIVND (reference sequence). The CDR3 totals 17 residues. This chain's CDR3 is CASSTLPGRSSGNTIYF. The CDR3 region has the DNA TGTGCCAGTAGTACCCTTCCCGGAAGGAGCTCTGGAAACACCATATATTTT.

This clone was counted once. This sequence joins TRBV28 and TRBJ1-2; tentatively, D is TRBD1 (5 bases). Germline CDR1 MDHEN, CDR2 SYDVKM. Trimming removed 5 bases at V and 4 bases at J, with 14 bases between. The CDR3 is made up of 14 amino acids. The CDR3 DNA follows: TGTGCCAGCAGTCCCCCCCAGGGAATCTATGGCTACACCTTC. Amino acid sequence: CASSPPQGIYGYTF.

The chain joins TRBV28 to TRBJ1-2; TRBD1 might be the D (5 bases). V was pared by 5 bases and J by 8 bases, with 15 bases between. The CDR3 extends over 13 amino acids. Germline CDR1 MDHEN, CDR2 SYDVKM. CDR3 in amino acids: CASSAGQAGGYTF. CDR3 sequence (DNA): TGTGCCAGCAGTGCGGGGCAGGCCGGGGGCTACACCTTC.

The chain has TRBV7-2 and TRBJ2-7; the D gene is possibly TRBD2 (6 bases). The V end was cut by 5 bases, the J end by 3 bases, with 17 bases between. The CDR3 loop spans 15 amino acids. Germline V gene data show CDR1 as SGHTA and CDR2 as FQGNSA. CDR3 DNA: TGTGCCAGCAGCCCTACCCTGACTAGTAACTACGAGCAGTACTTC. Protein product: CASSPTLTSNYEQYF.

The V and J genes are TRBV28 and TRBJ2-5, with D possibly matching TRBD2 (7 bases). The CDR3 has 16 residues. The V end was cut by 3 bases, the J end by 3 bases, with 17 bases between. Looked up from germline, CDR1 is MDHEN and CDR2 is SYDVKM. The CDR3 sequence is CASSFGYLGGEETQYF. For the CDR3, the DNA is TGTGCCAGCAGTTTTGGGTACTTAGGGGGGGAAGAGACCCAGTACTTC.

The V call is TRBV15, the J call TRBJ1-4; TRBD1 matches 8 bases. The ends lost 8 bases at V and 1 base at J; junction bases unmatched: 6. The V gene's germline CDR1 is LNHNV and CDR2 YYDKDF (reference sequence). This CDR3 region has 15 residues. Here the CDR3 reads CATADRVVTNEKLFF. CDR3 DNA: TGTGCCACCGCGGACAGGGTGGTAACTAATGAAAAACTGTTTTTT.

The chain links TRBV25-1 to TRBJ2-3; TRBD2 matches 7 bases. V lost 4 bases and J lost 0; bases outside the gene matches: 13. Germline loops: CDR1 MGHDK, CDR2 SYGVNS. This CDR3 is 18 amino acids long. The CDR3 spells CASSAWEGRETSTDTQYF. The DNA of the CDR3 is TGTGCCAGCAGTGCATGGGAGGGGCGGGAGACTAGCACAGATACGCAGTATTTT.

The CDR3 spells CAISDPGSYGYTF. CDR3 in DNA: TGTGCCATCAGTGACCCCGGTAGCTATGGCTACACCTTC. The chain employs TRBV10-3 and TRBJ1-2; D unclear. The V and J ends lost 3 bases and 4 bases respectively, with 9 bases between them. This CDR3 has 13 residues. From germline, CDR1 is ENHRY and CDR2 SYGVKD.

The chain links TRBV28 to TRBJ1-2; D is undetermined. The germline V gene has CDR1 MDHEN and CDR2 SYDVKM. The CDR3 sequence is 12 residues long. V lost 6 bases and J 5 bases, leaving 10 bases between the germline ends. The CDR3: CASSDSWYGYTF. In DNA form, the CDR3 reads TGTGCCAGCAGCGACTCCTGGTATGGCTACACCTTC.

The genes are TRBV2 and TRBJ2-3; 14 bases are shared with TRBD2. This CDR3 has 15 amino acids. The germline gives CDR1 SNHLY, CDR2 FYNNEI. Unmatched junction bases numbered 3, after V lost 5 bases and J lost 5 bases. CDR3 protein: CASSPGLAGEDTQYF. CDR3 DNA sequence: TGTGCCAGCAGTCCGGGACTAGCGGGGGAAGATACGCAGTATTTT.

This clone was counted at least ten times. The V and J genes are TRBV27 and TRBJ2-1, with TRBD1 matching over 7 bases. V was pared by 1 base and J by 3 bases, with 9 bases of the junction left unmatched. Germline-derived CDR1 and CDR2 are MNHEY and SMNVEV (reference sequence). The CDR3 is made up of 17 amino acids. In nucleotides, the CDR3 is TGTGCCAGCAGTTTATATTTTACAGGGGCGAACTACAATGAGCAGTTCTTC. As protein: CASSLYFTGANYNEQFF.

The rearrangement uses TRBV28 and TRBJ2-7; D gene ambiguous. V gave up 6 bases and J gave up 1 base, with 19 bases separating them. The CDR3 spans 16 residues. CDR1 MDHEN and CDR2 SYDVKM come from the germline V gene. For the CDR3, the DNA is TGTGCCAGCAGCTCGACTCTCCGGCGTTCATCCTACGAGCAGTACTTC. Translation gives CASSSTLRRSSYEQYF.

This chain links TRBV5-6 with TRBJ2-3; the D gene is possibly TRBD2 (5 bases). V was pared by 4 bases and J by 4 bases, with 16 bases between. The CDR3 is 15 residues long. Germline V lookup: CDR1 SGHDT, CDR2 YYEEEE. For the CDR3, the DNA is TGTGCCAGCAGCCCCGGTGGGCGGGTGGCAGATACGCAGTATTTT. It is translated as CASSPGGRVADTQYF.

The chain employs TRBV5-4 and TRBJ2-2; 13 bases line up with TRBD2. The V gene end was trimmed by 1 base and the J gene end by 6 bases; junction bases not matched to a gene: 6. CDR1 SGHNT and CDR2 YYREEE come from the germline V gene (reference sequence). The CDR3 consists of 17 residues. DNA of the CDR3: TGTGCCAGCAGCTTGACTAGCGGGGGGGCCTTTTCCGGGGAGCTGTTTTTT. Translating it yields CASSLTSGGAFSGELFF.

V is TRBV15 and J is TRBJ2-3, with TRBD1 identical over 7 bases. The CDR3 consists of 18 residues. CDR1 and CDR2 from the germline V gene are LNHNV and YYDKDF (reference sequence). V shed 4 bases, J shed 0 bases, and the junction held 13 bases outside the gene matches. Written as DNA, the CDR3 is TGTGCCACCAGCAATCCCCCCTCTGACAGGGCCAGCACAGATACGCAGTATTTT. This encodes CATSNPPSDRASTDTQYF. Full variable domain (missing parts from reference TRBV15 and TRBJ2-3): DAMVIQNPRYQVTQFGKPVTLSCSQTLNHNVMYWYQQKSSQAPKLLFHYYDKDFNNEADTPDNFQSRRPNTSFCFLDIRSPGLGDTAMYLCATSNPPSDRASTDTQYFGPGTRLTVL.

The V gene is TRBV4-3, the J gene TRBJ2-7, with D possibly TRBD2 on 6 matching bases. The V gene's germline CDR1 is LGHNA and CDR2 YSLEER. This CDR3 comprises 16 residues. Trimming removed 0 bases from V and 0 bases from J, with 12 bases in between. CDR3 nucleotides: TGCGCCAGCAGCCAAGAGAAGGCGGGGTACTCCTACGAGCAGTACTTC. Encoded protein: CASSQEKAGYSYEQYF.

V gene TRBV6-4 combines with J gene TRBJ2-2, with 7 bases aligning to TRBD2. The CDR3 is made up of 14 amino acids. Losses at the gene ends were 6 bases for V and 6 bases for J; bases not matched to a gene: 7. Germline CDR1 reads MRHNA; CDR2 reads SNTAGT. The CDR3: CASRPQGGSGELFF. The CDR3 DNA reads TGTGCCAGCAGGCCCCAGGGAGGGTCCGGGGAGCTGTTTTTT.